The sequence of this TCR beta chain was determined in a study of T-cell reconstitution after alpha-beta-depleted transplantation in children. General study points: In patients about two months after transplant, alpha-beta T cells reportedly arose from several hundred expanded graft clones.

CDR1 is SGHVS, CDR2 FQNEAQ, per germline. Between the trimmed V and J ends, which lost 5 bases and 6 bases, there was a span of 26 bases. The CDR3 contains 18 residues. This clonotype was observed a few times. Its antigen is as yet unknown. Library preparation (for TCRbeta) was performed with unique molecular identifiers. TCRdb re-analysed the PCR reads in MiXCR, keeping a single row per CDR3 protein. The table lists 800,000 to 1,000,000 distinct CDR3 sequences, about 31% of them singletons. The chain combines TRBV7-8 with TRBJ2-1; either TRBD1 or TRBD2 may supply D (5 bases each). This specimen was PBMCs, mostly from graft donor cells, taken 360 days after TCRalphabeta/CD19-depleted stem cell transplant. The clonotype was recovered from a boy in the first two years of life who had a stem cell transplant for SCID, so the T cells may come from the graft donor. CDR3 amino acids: CASSPTRTFSPGGNEQFF. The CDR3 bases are TGTGCCAGCAGCCCTACACGGACATTTTCTCCTGGGGGCAATGAGCAGTTCTTC. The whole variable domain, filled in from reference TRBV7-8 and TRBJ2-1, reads GAGVSQSPRYKVAKRGQDVALRCDPISGHVSLFWYQQALGQGPEFLTYFQNEAQLDKSGLPSDRFFAERPEGSVSTLKIQRTQQEDSAVYLCASSPTRTFSPGGNEQFFGPGTRLTVL.